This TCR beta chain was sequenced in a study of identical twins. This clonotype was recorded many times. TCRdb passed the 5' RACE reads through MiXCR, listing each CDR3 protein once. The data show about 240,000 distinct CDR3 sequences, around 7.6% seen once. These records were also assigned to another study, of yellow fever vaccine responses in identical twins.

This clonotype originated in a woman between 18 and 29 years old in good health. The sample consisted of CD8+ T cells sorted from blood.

This CDR3 reads CASSSLSTGGNTEAFF. The DNA for the CDR3 is TGTGCCAGCAGTTCTCTTTCGACAGGAGGGAACACTGAAGCTTTCTTT. The chain employs TRBV27 and TRBJ1-1; a weak D match, TRBD1 (6 bases). V was clipped by 4 bases and J by 1 base, with 16 bases between them. Germline V gene sequence: CDR1 MNHEY, CDR2 SMNVEV (reference sequence). This CDR3 has 16 residues.